A selection of T cell receptor beta chains follows, all from one sample in a study of T cells after yellow fever vaccination. From the 5' RACE reads, TCRdb called clonotypes with MiXCR, one entry per CDR3 protein. The sample consists of approximately 250,000 distinct CDR3 sequences, over 6.5% of them appearing once. The starting material was CD4+ T cells sorted from PBMCs, obtained on the day of the yellow fever booster vaccination. The receptors stem from a man aged 25 to 45 who received the YFV17D yellow fever vaccine. Each CDR3 is given with its conserved first and last residue. D genes are given only for firm matches. Some rows have no size entry. The others give once, few or many, or a class for an expanded clone.

d_gene	v_gene	j_gene	abundance	CDR3nt	CDR3aa
NA	TRBV5-1	TRBJ2-1	many	TGCGCCAGCAGTAGGTCAGGGGGGTACAATGAGCAGTTCTTC	CASSRSGGYNEQFF
TRBD1	TRBV27	TRBJ2-7	many	TGTGCCAGCACCTCCCCGGACAGGGCCTACGAGCAGTACTTC	CASTSPDRAYEQYF
TRBD2	TRBV6-5	TRBJ2-1	NA	TGTGCCAGCAGTTGCTCGTATAATGCACTAGCGGGGTTCTTC	CASSCSYNALAGFF
TRBD2	TRBV29-1	TRBJ2-3	many	TGCAGCGCCGAGGGGGGCGGGAGGTCCACAGATACGCAGTATTTT	CSAEGGGRSTDTQYF
NA	TRBV3-1	TRBJ2-4	NA	TGTGCCAGCAGCCAAGCAGGTCGGGGACGCGCAAACATTCAGTACTTC	CASSQAGRGRANIQYF
TRBD2	TRBV6-2/TRBV6-3	TRBJ2-5	few	TGTGCCAGCAGTTACTCGACTAGCGGGAGACGGCTGGAGACCCAGTACTTC	CASSYSTSGRRLETQYF
TRBD2	TRBV28	TRBJ2-3	many	TGTGCCAGCAGTTTGCTAGCGGGACGCACAGATACGCAGTATTTT	CASSLLAGRTDTQYF
NA	TRBV29-1	TRBJ2-2	many	TGCAGCGCCGAGAGGGGAACCGGGGAGCTGTTTTTT	CSAERGTGELFF
TRBD2	TRBV6-1	TRBJ2-3	many	TGTGCCAGCAGCCTACAGGGACTAGACTCAGATACGCAGTATTTT	CASSLQGLDSDTQYF
NA	TRBV12-3/TRBV12-4	TRBJ2-1	many	TGTGCCAGCAGTCCCCGACGGGTCGGTGAGCAGTTCTTC	CASSPRRVGEQFF
NA	TRBV5-1	TRBJ2-1	many	TGCGCCAGCAGCTTAAGCTGGACCGCCTACAATGAGCAGTTCTTC	CASSLSWTAYNEQFF
NA	TRBV30	TRBJ1-5	NA	TGTGCCTGGAATAGTTGGTTGAACCAGCCCCAGCATTTT	CAWNSWLNQPQHF
TRBD1	TRBV18	TRBJ1-1	many	TGTGCCAGCTCATCTAGACAGGGTTCAGCTTTCTTT	CASSSRQGSAFF
NA	TRBV7-2	TRBJ2-7	few	TGTGCCAGCAGCTCGTCCCTTCTGGGCGAGCAGTACTTC	CASSSSLLGEQYF
NA	TRBV12-3/TRBV12-4	TRBJ1-2	few	TGTGCCAGCAGTCGAAATTTGGGAGGGGCGCACGGCTACACCTTC	CASSRNLGGAHGYTF
TRBD2	TRBV7-9	TRBJ2-3	many	TGTGCCAGCAGCTTGACTAGCGGGGGTAGCACAGATACGCAGTATTTT	CASSLTSGGSTDTQYF
NA	TRBV5-1	TRBJ2-3	many	TGCGCCAGCAGTTCCGGGTCCTCAGATACGCAGTATTTT	CASSSGSSDTQYF
NA	TRBV20-1	TRBJ2-7	few	TGCAGTGCTAGCGGGAGTAGAGCATCCTACGAGCAGTACTTC	CSASGSRASYEQYF
TRBD2	TRBV7-3	TRBJ2-3	NA	TGTGCCAGCTCCTCTCCCGGGAGGGCCATGGATACGCAGTATTTT	CASSSPGRAMDTQYF
TRBD2	TRBV7-2	TRBJ2-7	once	TGTGCCAGCAGCTTAGAGGGACTAGCGCAGCAGTACTTC	CASSLEGLAQQYF
NA	TRBV7-9	TRBJ1-2	many	TGTGCCAGCAGCTTAGAACTGGGAGGCTACACCTTC	CASSLELGGYTF
NA	TRBV18	TRBJ2-7	many	TGTGCCAGCTCACCTCTACAGGAACCCTACGAGCAGTACTTC	CASSPLQEPYEQYF
TRBD2	TRBV6-2/TRBV6-3	TRBJ2-1	many	TGTGCCAGCAGTTTATACGGGAGGAACTCCTACAATGAGCAGTTCTTC	CASSLYGRNSYNEQFF
TRBD2	TRBV7-2	TRBJ2-7	few	TGTGCCAGCAGCTATGGTAGCGGGAAAGTTGGGGAGCAGTACTTC	CASSYGSGKVGEQYF
NA	TRBV3-1	TRBJ1-3	few	TGTGCCAGCGGGCTAACACTCGACTCTGGAAACACCATATATTTT	CASGLTLDSGNTIYF
NA	TRBV5-4	TRBJ2-7	NA	TGTGCCAGCAGCTATAAGGCAGGGGCCTACGAGCAGTACTTC	CASSYKAGAYEQYF
TRBD2	TRBV6-1	TRBJ2-5	NA	TGTGCCAGCAGTACCCGGCAGGGGTTACTAGCGGTAAGAGAGACCCAGTACTTC	CASSTRQGLLAVRETQYF
TRBD1	TRBV5-1	TRBJ2-7	NA	TGCGCCAGCAGCTTGGGGGACAGGGTAGGCTCCTACGAGCAGTACTTC	CASSLGDRVGSYEQYF
NA	TRBV7-2	TRBJ2-5	NA	TGTGCCACCAGCTCAGGACAAGAGACCCAGTACTTC	CATSSGQETQYF
NA	TRBV5-1	TRBJ2-6	NA	TGCGCCAGCAGCCGAGACAGGCCTGGGGCCAACGTCCTGACTTTC	CASSRDRPGANVLTF
TRBD1	TRBV5-1	TRBJ2-3	NA	TGCGCCAGCAGCGCAGACAGGGCCCCAGATACGCAGTATTTT	CASSADRAPDTQYF
NA	TRBV20-1	TRBJ2-1	NA	TGCAGTGCCAAGGGACTCCACCTGAGGCAGTTCTTC	CSAKGLHLRQFF
NA	TRBV7-2	TRBJ2-7	many	TGTGCCAGCAGCTTAGACGGGGTTACCTCCTACGAGCAGTACTTC	CASSLDGVTSYEQYF
NA	TRBV19	TRBJ1-5	few	TGTGCCAGCCTGCCGGGGCCTACCTCCCAACGGAATCAGCCCCAGCATTTT	CASLPGPTSQRNQPQHF
NA	TRBV7-2	TRBJ1-1	many	TGTGCCAGCAGCCCACTTAGACAGAACACTGAAGCTTTCTTT	CASSPLRQNTEAFF
NA	TRBV4-2	TRBJ1-1	NA	TGTACCAGCAGCCGATATGTGGGATCAACTGAAGCTTTCTTT	CTSSRYVGSTEAFF
NA	TRBV12-3/TRBV12-4	TRBJ2-7	few	TGTGCCAGCGGGTGGGCACCCTACGAGCAGTACTTC	CASGWAPYEQYF
TRBD1	TRBV20-1	TRBJ2-2	NA	TGCAGTGCTAGCCTAAGACAGGGGGCCTTCGGGGAGCTGTTTTTT	CSASLRQGAFGELFF
TRBD1	TRBV28	TRBJ2-7	few	TGTGCCAGCAGGAACATGGGACAGGGATCCCACGAGCAGTACTTC	CASRNMGQGSHEQYF
NA	TRBV7-2	TRBJ2-7	few	TGTGCCAGCAGCTTACAGTCCACCTACGAGCAGTACTTC	CASSLQSTYEQYF
NA	TRBV4-3	TRBJ2-5	many	TGCGCCAGCAGCCAAGGGTTTCTGGAGACCCAGTACTTC	CASSQGFLETQYF
TRBD1	TRBV12-3/TRBV12-4	TRBJ1-2	NA	TGTGCCAGCAGTTTGTACACAGGGGCCAATGGCTACACCTTC	CASSLYTGANGYTF
NA	TRBV4-1	TRBJ2-4	few	TGCGCCAGCAGCCAAGTGGACAGCGCTGGGGTATCGGGTCGAAACATTCAGTACTTC	CASSQVDSAGVSGRNIQYF
NA	TRBV7-2	TRBJ2-7	many	TGTGCCAGCAGCTTAGGTGTGGGCCGTCGCGAGCAGTACTTC	CASSLGVGRREQYF
NA	TRBV29-1	TRBJ1-1	few	TGCAGCGTCAAAAACTGGAACACTGAAGCTTTCTTT	CSVKNWNTEAFF
NA	TRBV12-3/TRBV12-4	TRBJ2-7	NA	TGTGCCAGCAGTAACAGCGCCAGAAGCTCCTACGAGCAGTACTTC	CASSNSARSSYEQYF
NA	TRBV5-1	TRBJ2-7	many	TGCGCCAGCAGCTTGGCCGTAGACACGAACTACGAGCAGTACTTC	CASSLAVDTNYEQYF
NA	TRBV12-3/TRBV12-4	TRBJ2-5	many	TGTGCCAGCAGTTGGGGTGGGGGTCATTATGAGACCCAGTACTTC	CASSWGGGHYETQYF
NA	TRBV5-1	TRBJ2-6	many	TGCGCCAGCAGCTCCCTTTACTTGGGGGCTGGGGCCAACGTCCTGACTTTC	CASSSLYLGAGANVLTF
NA	TRBV6-6	TRBJ2-2	many	TGTGCCTCCGGAGTTGTCGGGGAGCTGTTTTTT	CASGVVGELFF
NA	TRBV12-3/TRBV12-4	TRBJ2-7	many	TGTGCCAGCAGTTTAGCGCAGTACGAGCAGTACTTC	CASSLAQYEQYF
TRBD2	TRBV6-5	TRBJ2-1	many	TGTGCCAGCAGGGGACTAGCGGGAGAGTATAGGGTCCACAATGAGCAGTTCTTC	CASRGLAGEYRVHNEQFF
NA	TRBV4-3	TRBJ1-6	NA	TGCGCCAGCAGCCAAGAGACACGGAATTCACCCCTCCACTTT	CASSQETRNSPLHF
TRBD2	TRBV5-1	TRBJ2-2	many	TGCGCCAGCAGCTTGATAGCGGGCGCCAGGACCGGGGAGCTGTTTTTT	CASSLIAGARTGELFF